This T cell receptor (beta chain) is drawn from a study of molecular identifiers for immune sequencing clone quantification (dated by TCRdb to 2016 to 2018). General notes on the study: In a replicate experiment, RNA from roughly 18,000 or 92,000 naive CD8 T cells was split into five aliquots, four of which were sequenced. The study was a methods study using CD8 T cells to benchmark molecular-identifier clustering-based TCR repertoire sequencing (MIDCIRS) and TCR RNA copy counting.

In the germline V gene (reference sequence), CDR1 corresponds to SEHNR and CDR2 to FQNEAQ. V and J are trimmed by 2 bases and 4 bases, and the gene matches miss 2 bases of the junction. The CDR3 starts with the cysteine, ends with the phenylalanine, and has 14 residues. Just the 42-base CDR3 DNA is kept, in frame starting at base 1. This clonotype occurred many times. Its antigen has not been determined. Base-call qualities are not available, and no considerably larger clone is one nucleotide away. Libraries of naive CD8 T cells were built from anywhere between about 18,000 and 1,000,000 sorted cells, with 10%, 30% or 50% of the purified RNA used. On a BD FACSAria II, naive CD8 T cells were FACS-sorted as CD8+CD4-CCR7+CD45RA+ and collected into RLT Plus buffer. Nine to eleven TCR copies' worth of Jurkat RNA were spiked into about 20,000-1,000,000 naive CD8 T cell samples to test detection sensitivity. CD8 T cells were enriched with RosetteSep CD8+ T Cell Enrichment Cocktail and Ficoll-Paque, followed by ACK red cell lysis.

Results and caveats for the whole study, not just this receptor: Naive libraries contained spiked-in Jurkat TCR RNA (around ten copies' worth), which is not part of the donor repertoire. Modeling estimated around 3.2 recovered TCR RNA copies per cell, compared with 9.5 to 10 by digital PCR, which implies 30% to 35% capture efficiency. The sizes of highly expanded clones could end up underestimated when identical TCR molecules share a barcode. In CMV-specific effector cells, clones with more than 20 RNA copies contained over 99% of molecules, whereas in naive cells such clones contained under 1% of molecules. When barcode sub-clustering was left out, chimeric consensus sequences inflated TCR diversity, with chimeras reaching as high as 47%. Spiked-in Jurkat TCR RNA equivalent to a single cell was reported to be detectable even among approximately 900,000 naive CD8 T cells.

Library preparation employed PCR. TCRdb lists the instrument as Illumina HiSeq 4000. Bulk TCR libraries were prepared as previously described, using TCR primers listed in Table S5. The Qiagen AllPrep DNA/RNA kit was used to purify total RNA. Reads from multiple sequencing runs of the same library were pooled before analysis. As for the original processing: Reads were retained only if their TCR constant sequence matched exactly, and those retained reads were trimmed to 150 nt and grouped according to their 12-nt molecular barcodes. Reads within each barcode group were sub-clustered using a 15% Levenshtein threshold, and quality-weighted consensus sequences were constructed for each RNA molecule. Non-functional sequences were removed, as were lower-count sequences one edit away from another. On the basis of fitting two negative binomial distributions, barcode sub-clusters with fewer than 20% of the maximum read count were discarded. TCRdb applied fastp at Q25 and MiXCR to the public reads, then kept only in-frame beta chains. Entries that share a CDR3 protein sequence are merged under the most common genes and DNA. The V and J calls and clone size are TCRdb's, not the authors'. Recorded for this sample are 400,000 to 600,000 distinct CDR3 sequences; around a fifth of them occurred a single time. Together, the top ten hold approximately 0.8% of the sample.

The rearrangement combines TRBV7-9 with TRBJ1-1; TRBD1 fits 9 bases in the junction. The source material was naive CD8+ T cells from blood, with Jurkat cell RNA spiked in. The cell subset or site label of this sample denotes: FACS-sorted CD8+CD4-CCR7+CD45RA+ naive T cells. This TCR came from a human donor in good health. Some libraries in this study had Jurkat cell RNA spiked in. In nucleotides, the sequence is TGTGCCAGCAGCTTAAACAGGGGGCTCACTGAAGCTTTCTTT. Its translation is CASSLNRGLTEAFF.